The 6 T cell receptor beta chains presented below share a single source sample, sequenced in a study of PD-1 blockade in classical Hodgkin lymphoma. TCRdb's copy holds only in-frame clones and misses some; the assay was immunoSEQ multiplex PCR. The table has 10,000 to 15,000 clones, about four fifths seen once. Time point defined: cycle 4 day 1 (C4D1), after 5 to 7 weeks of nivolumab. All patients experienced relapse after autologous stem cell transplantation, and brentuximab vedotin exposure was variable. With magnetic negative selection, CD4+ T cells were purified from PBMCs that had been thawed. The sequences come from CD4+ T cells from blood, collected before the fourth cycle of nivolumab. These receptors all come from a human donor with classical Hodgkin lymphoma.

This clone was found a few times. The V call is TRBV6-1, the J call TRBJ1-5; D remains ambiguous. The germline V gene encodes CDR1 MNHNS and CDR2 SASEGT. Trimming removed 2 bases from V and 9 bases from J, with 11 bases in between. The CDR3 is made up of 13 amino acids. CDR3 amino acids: CASSENPVPPQHF. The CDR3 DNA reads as TGTGCCAGCAGTGAAAATCCCGTCCCGCCCCAGCATTTT.

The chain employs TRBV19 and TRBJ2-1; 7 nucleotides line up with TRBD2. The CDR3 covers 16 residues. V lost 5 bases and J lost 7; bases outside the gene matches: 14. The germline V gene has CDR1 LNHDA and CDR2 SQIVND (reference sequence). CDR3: CASSSLGGGLWNEQFF. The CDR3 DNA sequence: TGTGCCAGTAGTTCCCTCGGGGGAGGGCTCTGGAATGAGCAGTTCTTC.

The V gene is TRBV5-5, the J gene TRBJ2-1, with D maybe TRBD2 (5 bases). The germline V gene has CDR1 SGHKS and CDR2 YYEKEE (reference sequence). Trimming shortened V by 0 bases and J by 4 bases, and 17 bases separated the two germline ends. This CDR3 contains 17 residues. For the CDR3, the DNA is TGTGCCAGCAGCTTGGCCGTAATGGGCGGAGGATACAATGAGCAGTTCTTC. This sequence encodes CASSLAVMGGGYNEQFF. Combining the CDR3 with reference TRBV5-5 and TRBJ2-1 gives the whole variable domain DAGVTQSPTHLIKTRGQQVTLRCSPISGHKSVSWYQQVLGQGPQFIFQYYEKEERGRGNFPDRFSARQFPNYSSELNVNALLLGDSALYLCASSLAVMGGGYNEQFFGPGTRLTVL.

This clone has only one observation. DNA of the CDR3: TGTGCCAGCAGCTTGCACAGAACTTACTACGAGCAGTACTTC. Protein sequence: CASSLHRTYYEQYF. The gene calls are TRBV5-5 and TRBJ2-7; no clear D gene. Trimming left V 1 base short and J 3 bases short, with 11 bases between. Germline assignment: CDR1 SGHKS and CDR2 YYEKEE (reference sequence). CDR3 length equals 14 residues. Full variable domain (remainder filled in from reference TRBV5-5 and TRBJ2-7): DAGVTQSPTHLIKTRGQQVTLRCSPISGHKSVSWYQQVLGQGPQFIFQYYEKEERGRGNFPDRFSARQFPNYSSELNVNALLLGDSALYLCASSLHRTYYEQYFGPGTRLTVT.

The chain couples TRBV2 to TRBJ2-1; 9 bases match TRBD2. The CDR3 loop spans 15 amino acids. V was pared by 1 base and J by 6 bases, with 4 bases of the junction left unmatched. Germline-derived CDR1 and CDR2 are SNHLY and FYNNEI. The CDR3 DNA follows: TGTGCCAGCAGTGAAGAGGGCGGGAGGGCCAATGAGCAGTTCTTC. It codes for CASSEEGGRANEQFF.

CDR3 residues: CASGSSGGINTIYF. The DNA of the CDR3 is TGTGCTAGTGGCTCGTCGGGGGGAATAAACACCATATATTTT. The chain combines TRBV12-5 with TRBJ1-3; the D gene is possibly TRBD1 (5 bases). V was pared by 6 bases and J by 6 bases, with 15 bases between. The germline V gene encodes CDR1 LGHNT and CDR2 FRNRAP. The CDR3 loop spans 14 amino acids.